This TCR beta chain was captured by sequencing in a study of CD8+ T cells in alopecia areata. Treatment indicated: oral pan-JAK inhibitor, 5-10 mg twice daily. Peripheral blood and lesional scalp punch biopsies were taken from alopecia areata patients. Study-wide results and caveats: Clonality in lesional scalp, especially alopecia totalis/universalis, exceeded that of normal scalp. Among the top 100, expanded CD8+ clones were significantly decreased by tofacitinib, as was scalp clonality.

Following RNA extraction, reverse transcription yielded cDNA that acted as the sequencing template. The table came from immunoSEQ multiplex PCR; TCRdb's copy has only in-frame clones and leaves some out. Of 160,000 or so clones in the sample, less than 70% are singletons; the top ten hold roughly 0.85%. Concerning this clone itself: What it binds is not known.

The sample consisted of CD4+ T cells sorted from blood, taken at week 4, from a patient treated with tofacitinib. This receptor was taken from a human donor with alopecia areata.

The CDR3 DNA is TGTGCCAGCAGCTTGAGCACTGAAGCTTTCTTT. It is translated as CASSLSTEAFF. The chain recombines TRBV5-6 with TRBJ1-1; no clear D gene. The CDR3 sequence is 11 residues long. The germline CDR1 and CDR2 sequences are SGHDT and YYEEEE. V lost 1 base and J lost 4, with 2 bases in between.